The 9 T cell receptor beta chains below come from one sample, sequenced in a study of blood T cell repertoires in COVID-19. TCRdb's table, derived via immunoSEQ multiplex PCR, lists solely in-frame clones and lacks some. The repertoire has under 250,000 clones, roughly 88% of them found once; the top ten carry over 1.1%. What was sequenced was peripheral blood. The receptors here all came from an older man with acute or convalescent COVID-19.

This sequence joins TRBV9 and TRBJ1-4; D is uncertain. Trimming took 3 bases from V and 0 from J, leaving 18 bases between them. CDR1 and CDR2 (germline): SGDLS, YYNGEE. The CDR3 consists of 18 residues. This chain's CDR3 is CASSAPNGRTATNEKLFF. Written as DNA, the CDR3 is TGTGCCAGCAGCGCCCCCAATGGGAGAACGGCAACTAATGAAAAACTGTTTTTT.

This chain connects TRBV20-1 to TRBJ1-1; D is undetermined. Trimming removed 3 bases from V and 4 bases from J, with 15 bases in between. The CDR3 loop spans 14 amino acids. The germline gives CDR1 DFQATT, CDR2 SNEGSKA (reference sequence). CDR3 nucleotide sequence: TGCAGTGCTAGTGGCCTGACTAGTGTCACTGAAGCTTTCTTT. Translating gives CSASGLTSVTEAFF.

This chain joins TRBV6-5 and TRBJ1-2; weak D call: TRBD1 (5 bases). Trimming took off 7 bases at V and 8 bases at J, with 20 bases between the two ends. The CDR3 runs 14 residues. Germline CDR1 MNHEY, CDR2 SVGAGI. The CDR3 protein is CASIPSGGAQGYTF. CDR3 nucleotides: TGTGCCAGCATTCCCTCTGGAGGGGCGCAGGGCTACACCTTC.

The chain combines TRBV7-2 with TRBJ1-6, with 10 positions matching TRBD1. The ends lost 4 bases at V and 0 bases at J; junction bases unmatched: 9. CDR1 and CDR2 (germline): SGHTA, FQGNSA. CDR3 length: 19 amino acids. The CDR3: CASSSTGTGAGSYNSPLHF. The CDR3 DNA is TGTGCCAGCAGCTCGACCGGGACAGGGGCGGGCTCCTATAATTCACCCCTCCACTTT.

V usage is TRBV5-8 and J usage is TRBJ1-5; TRBD1 aligns across 7 bases. Per germline, CDR1 SGHTS and CDR2 YDEGEE. Trimming cost V 4 bases and J 5 bases; bases outside gene matches: 24. The CDR3 is made up of 20 amino acids. In nucleotides, the CDR3 is TGTGCCAGCAGCATGTTTTTAGGACCCCCGGTGACAGGGATCGATCAGCCCCAGCATTTT. This gives the protein CASSMFLGPPVTGIDQPQHF.

J is TRBJ2-3 and V is TRBV29-1, with 9 bases lining up with TRBD1. The CDR3 is 14 residues long. The trim removed 7 bases at V and 6 bases at J, leaving 11 bases unmatched. Germline V gene lookup returns CDR1 SQVTM and CDR2 ANQGSEA. Here the CDR3 reads CSARGGQGWDTQYF. For the CDR3, the DNA is TGCAGCGCCCGTGGTGGACAGGGGTGGGATACGCAGTATTTT.

The V and J genes are TRBV5-4 and TRBJ2-5; the match to TRBD2 covers 13 bases. V shed 4 bases, J shed 5 bases, and the junction held 2 bases outside the gene matches. Germline CDR1 SGHNT, CDR2 YYREEE (reference sequence). This CDR3 has 14 amino acids. This CDR3 is CASSAGLAGETQYF. CDR3 in DNA: TGTGCCAGCAGCGCGGGACTAGCGGGGGAGACCCAGTACTTC.

V gene TRBV6-1 combines with J gene TRBJ1-6, with D possibly TRBD1 on 5 matching bases. Germline loops: CDR1 MNHNS, CDR2 SASEGT. The CDR3 has 16 amino acids. The V gene lost 3 bases and the J gene lost 7 bases, with 16 bases spanning the gap. CDR3 sequence: CASSDAAGAGNSPLHF. The CDR3 DNA is TGTGCCAGCAGTGACGCGGCTGGGGCTGGCAATTCACCCCTCCACTTT.

V and J are TRBV5-4 and TRBJ2-5; 10 bases align to TRBD2. This CDR3 has 16 amino acids. The germline gives CDR1 SGHNT, CDR2 YYREEE (reference sequence). The V gene end was trimmed by 1 base and the J gene end by 5 bases; junction bases not matched to a gene: 8. This CDR3 is CASSLRLAGAGETQYF. Written as DNA, the CDR3 is TGTGCCAGCAGCTTGAGGCTAGCGGGGGCCGGGGAGACCCAGTACTTC.